These 5 T cell receptor beta chains were all obtained from the same sample, sequenced in a study of cytomegalovirus exposure and HLA in healthy donors (dated by TCRdb to 2016 to 2017). The library came from the immunoSEQ multiplex PCR assay. For the multiplex PCR, a mixture combining 60 forward primers for TCR Vbeta segments and 13 reverse primers for TCR Jbeta segments was used. In its TCRdb copy, this immuneACCESS table keeps in-frame sequences only and misses some clones. Where compared with another copy, unresolved V genes explain less than half of these, and the others have no known cause. For this sample there are some 120,000 clones; 81% appear just once. The top ten clones comprise under 5% of the sample. Sequenced input: PBMCs. The receptors stem from a woman aged 30 to 39 in good health and CMV-seronegative.

This chain joins TRBV5-1 and TRBJ2-5; D unclear. The CDR3 is 13 residues long. Germline V gene lookup returns CDR1 SGHRS and CDR2 YFSETQ. Trimming removed 7 bases at V and 4 bases at J, with 14 bases between. CDR3 loop: CASLRSFRETQYF. The CDR3 nucleotides read TGCGCCAGCTTGCGGAGCTTCCGAGAGACCCAGTACTTC.

This chain links TRBV5-4 with TRBJ1-1; 10 bases map to TRBD1. This CDR3 is built from 14 residues. Trimming took 3 bases from V and 12 from J; bases not matched to a gene: 11. CDR1 SGHNT and CDR2 YYREEE come from the germline V gene (reference sequence). The CDR3 DNA follows: TGTGCCAGCAGCTCCACAAAGGGACAGGGGATAACTTTCTTT. Its protein is CASSSTKGQGITFF.

This clone has just a few counts. The chain couples TRBV5-1 to TRBJ2-7, with D possibly TRBD1 on 5 matching bases. Looked up from germline, CDR1 is SGHRS and CDR2 is YFSETQ. The CDR3 covers 12 residues. The germline V and J ends were trimmed by 3 bases and 7 bases, with 11 bases remaining between them. The CDR3 spells CASSSQGREQYF. The DNA for the CDR3 is TGCGCCAGCAGCTCTCAGGGTCGGGAGCAGTACTTC.

This clone was seen a handful of times. The chain joins TRBV5-6 to TRBJ1-4; D is perhaps TRBD1 (5 bases). V lost 2 bases and J lost 5, with 19 bases in between. Germline CDR1 reads SGHDT; CDR2 reads YYEEEE. The CDR3 extends over 17 amino acids. The CDR3 nucleotides are TGTGCCAGCAGCTTCTACCGCCAGGGTGGGCTAAATGAAAAACTGTTTTTT. Protein sequence: CASSFYRQGGLNEKLFF.

This chain links TRBV19 with TRBJ1-3; D perhaps matches TRBD1 (5 bases). Trimming took off 5 bases at V and 4 bases at J, with 12 bases between the two ends. Germline CDR1 and CDR2: LNHDA and SQIVND (reference sequence). This CDR3 comprises 14 residues. The CDR3 loop reads CASSPRGSGNTIYF. CDR3 in DNA: TGTGCCAGTAGTCCACGGGGGTCAGGAAACACCATATATTTT.